The 3 T cell receptor beta chains listed next were all sequenced from one sample in a study of blood T cells in healthy people across ages. Sample-barcoded 5' priming and a J-beta primer mix drove a second PCR of 7 to 11 cycles. TCRdb re-called the 5' RACE reads through MiXCR, storing one row per CDR3 protein. The sample has more than 1,400,000 distinct CDR3 sequences, 42% seen once. The sample taken for sequencing was blood. The receptor set was obtained from a woman aged 18-29 years in good health.

Of note for this clonotype: One end of the junction is discordant with germline, which a read error may explain. V usage is TRBV5-6 and J usage is TRBJ2-4; 7 bases map to TRBD1. There are 12 residues in the CDR3. The germline V gene encodes CDR1 SGHDT and CDR2 YYEEEE. CDR3 sequence: CASSSDRNTQYF. For the CDR3, the DNA is TGTGCCAGCAGCTCGGACAGGAACACTCAGTACTTC.

The chain links TRBV6-2 or TRBV6-3 to TRBJ2-7, with 7 positions matching TRBD1. There are 14 residues in the CDR3. J lost 4 bases, V lost 7 bases, and 10 bases had no gene match. Germline-derived CDR1 and CDR2 are MNHEY and SVGEGT. The DNA of the CDR3 is TGTGCCAGCATTCGGACAGGATCTGTTTACGAGCAGTACTTC. This translates into CASIRTGSVYEQYF.

The sample holds a few counts of this clonotype. The chain employs TRBV6-5 and TRBJ2-1; a weak D match, TRBD1 (5 bases). Germline-derived CDR1 and CDR2 are MNHEY and SVGAGI. This CDR3 is 18 amino acids long. The V end lost 2 bases, the J end lost 2 bases, and 19 bases lay between the germline ends. The CDR3 sequence is CASSYVVARRTTYNEQFF. CDR3 bases: TGTGCCAGCAGTTACGTTGTGGCCCGACGGACAACCTACAATGAGCAGTTCTTC.